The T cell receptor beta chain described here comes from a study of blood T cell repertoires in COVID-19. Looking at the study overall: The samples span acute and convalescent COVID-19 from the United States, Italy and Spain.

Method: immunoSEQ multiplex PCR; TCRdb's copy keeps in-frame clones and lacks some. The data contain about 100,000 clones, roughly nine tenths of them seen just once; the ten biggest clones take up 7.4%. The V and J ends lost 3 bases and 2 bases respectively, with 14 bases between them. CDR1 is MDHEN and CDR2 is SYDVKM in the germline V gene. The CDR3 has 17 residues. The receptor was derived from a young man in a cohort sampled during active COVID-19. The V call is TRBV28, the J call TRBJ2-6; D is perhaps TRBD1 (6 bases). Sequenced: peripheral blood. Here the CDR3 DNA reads TGTGCCAGCAGTTTGGTCCAGGGGTACCCTGGGGCCAACGTCCTGACTTTC. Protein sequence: CASSLVQGYPGANVLTF.